This T cell receptor (beta chain) was recovered during a study of shared clonotypes between healthy human individuals. Broader study findings: Generation probabilities were higher for clonotypes shared across all four sorted-subset donors than for unshared ones.

This clone was detected once. Its matching antigen is unknown. Selected positively for CCR7 and CD45RO-negative, naive CD8 cells excluded terminally differentiated effector memory CD45RA+ cells. Germline V lookup: CDR1 SGHKS, CDR2 YYEKEE (reference sequence). The CDR3 loop spans 15 amino acids. V trimming: 0 bases; J trimming: 4 bases; junction bases outside the gene matches: 6. Here immunoSEQ multiplex PCR was the method, and the copy in TCRdb shows in-frame clones only, minus some. Of some 2,100,000 clones listed, 93% were seen once; the top ten hold about 1.8%. The material sequenced was naive CD8+ T cells from PBMCs. This chain connects TRBV5-5 to TRBJ1-2, with 7 bases aligning to TRBD1. This sequence originates from a man aged 18 to 30 in good health. Some clones in this sample may be carry-over from other donors' samples. The CDR3 region is CASSLEGGRSYGYTF. CDR3 nucleotides: TGTGCCAGCAGCTTGGAAGGGGGCCGGAGCTATGGCTACACCTTC.